This T cell receptor beta chain emerged from a study of vaccination and CD4 T cells after COVID-19. Across the study: Convalescent individuals numbered four females and six males, two being Hispanic. Post-COVID draws came a median approximately 93 days after diagnosis (range 35 to 161). Researchers treated control cultures with a CEFX pool, an HIV-1 Nef pool, or no peptide.

A remark on this clonotype: Its target is not known.

The CDR3 covers 15 residues. Germline lookup yields CDR1 SGHDN and CDR2 FVKESK. The V end lost 0 bases, the J end lost 3 bases, and 11 bases lay between the germline ends. An Oncomine TCR Beta short-read assay was used to sequence the DNA from cultured CD4+ T cells. MiXCR, run by TCRdb on the PCR reads, gives a single entry per CDR3 protein. This sample has roughly 28,000 distinct CDR3 sequences, with less than 60% found just once. As to treatment: roughly 10-day PBMC culture with coronavirus spike peptide pools or control peptides (ViraFEST assay). J is TRBJ1-2 and V is TRBV14; the D gene is possibly TRBD1 (6 bases). The sequenced sample was CD4+ T cells from blood, cultured in vitro, obtained before SARS-CoV-2 vaccination. The sequence derives from a human donor who received a COVID-19 vaccine. CDR3 sequence: CASSQEGAAYYGYTF. The DNA for the CDR3 is TGTGCCAGCAGCCAAGAGGGGGCGGCCTACTATGGCTACACCTTC.